Sequencing of this T cell receptor beta chain was carried out in a study of breast tumors, draining lymph nodes, adjacent tissues. In its sample, this clonotype was seen many times. The CDR3 has 13 amino acids. Germline CDR1 is DFQATT and CDR2 is SNEGSKA (reference sequence). V dropped 0 bases and J dropped 3 bases, with 6 bases sitting between them. Each CDR3 protein is one row after TCRdb ran MiXCR on the multiplex PCR reads. The sample lists approximately 250,000 distinct CDR3 sequences; 30% to 35% were seen once. Axillary draining lymph nodes of breast cancer patients supplied the node samples. The rearrangement joins TRBV20-1 to TRBJ2-1; D is ambiguous. This TCR was sampled from a female donor with breast cancer. Some clones in this sample may be carry-over from other donors' samples. Sequenced sample: axillary lymph node tissue. The CDR3 coding sequence is TGCAGTGCTAGAGAAGACCGCTACAATGAGCAGTTCTTC. Translation: CSAREDRYNEQFF.